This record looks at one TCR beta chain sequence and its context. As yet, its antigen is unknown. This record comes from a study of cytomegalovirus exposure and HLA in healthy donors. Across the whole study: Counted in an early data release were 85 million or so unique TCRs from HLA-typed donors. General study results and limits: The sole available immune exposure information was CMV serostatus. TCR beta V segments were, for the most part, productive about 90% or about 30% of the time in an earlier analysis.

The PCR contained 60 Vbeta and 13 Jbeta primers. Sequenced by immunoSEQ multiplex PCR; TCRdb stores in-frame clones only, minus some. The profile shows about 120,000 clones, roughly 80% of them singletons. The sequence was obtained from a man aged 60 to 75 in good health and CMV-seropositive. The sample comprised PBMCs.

The CDR3 here is CASSPRTSADTDTQYF. For the CDR3, the DNA is TGTGCCAGCAGCCCGAGGACAAGCGCTGACACAGATACGCAGTATTTT. V is TRBV5-5 and J is TRBJ2-3; D perhaps matches TRBD1 (5 bases). This CDR3 region has 16 residues. Per the germline V gene, CDR1 is SGHKS and CDR2 is YYEKEE (reference sequence). V lost 4 bases and J 2 bases, leaving 17 bases between the germline ends.